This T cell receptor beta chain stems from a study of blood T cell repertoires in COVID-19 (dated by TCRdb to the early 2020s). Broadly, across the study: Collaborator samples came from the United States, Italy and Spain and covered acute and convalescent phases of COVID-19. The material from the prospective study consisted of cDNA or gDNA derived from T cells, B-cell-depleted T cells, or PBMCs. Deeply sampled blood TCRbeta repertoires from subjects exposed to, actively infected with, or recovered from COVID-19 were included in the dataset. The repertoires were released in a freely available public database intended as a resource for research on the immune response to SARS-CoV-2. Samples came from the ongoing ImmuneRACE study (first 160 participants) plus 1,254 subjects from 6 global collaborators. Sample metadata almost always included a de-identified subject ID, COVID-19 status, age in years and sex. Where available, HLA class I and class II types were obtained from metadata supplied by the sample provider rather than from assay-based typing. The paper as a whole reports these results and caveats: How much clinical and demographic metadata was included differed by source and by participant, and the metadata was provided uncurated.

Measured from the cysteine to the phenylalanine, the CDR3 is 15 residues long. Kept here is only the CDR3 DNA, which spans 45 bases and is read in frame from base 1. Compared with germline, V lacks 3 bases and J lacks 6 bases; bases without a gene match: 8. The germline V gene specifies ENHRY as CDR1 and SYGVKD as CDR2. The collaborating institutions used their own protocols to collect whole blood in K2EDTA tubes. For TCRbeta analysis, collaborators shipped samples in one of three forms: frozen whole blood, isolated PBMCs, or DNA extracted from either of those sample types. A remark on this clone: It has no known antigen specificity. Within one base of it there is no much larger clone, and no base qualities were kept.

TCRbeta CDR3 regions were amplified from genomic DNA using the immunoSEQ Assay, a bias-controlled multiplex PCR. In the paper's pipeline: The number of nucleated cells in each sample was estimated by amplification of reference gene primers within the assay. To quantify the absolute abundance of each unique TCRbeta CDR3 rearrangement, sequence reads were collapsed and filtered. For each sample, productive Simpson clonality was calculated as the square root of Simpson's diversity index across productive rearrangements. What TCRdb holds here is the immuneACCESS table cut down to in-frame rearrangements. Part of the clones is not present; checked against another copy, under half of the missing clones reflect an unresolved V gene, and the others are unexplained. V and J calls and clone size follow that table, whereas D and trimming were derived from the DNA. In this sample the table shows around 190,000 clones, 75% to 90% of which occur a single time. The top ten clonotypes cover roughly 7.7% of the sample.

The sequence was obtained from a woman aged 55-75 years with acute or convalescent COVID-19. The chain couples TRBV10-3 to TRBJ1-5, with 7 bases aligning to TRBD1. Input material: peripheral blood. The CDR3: CAISDEDRIGQPQHF. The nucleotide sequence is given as TGTGCCATCAGTGACGAGGACAGGATTGGTCAGCCCCAGCATTTT.